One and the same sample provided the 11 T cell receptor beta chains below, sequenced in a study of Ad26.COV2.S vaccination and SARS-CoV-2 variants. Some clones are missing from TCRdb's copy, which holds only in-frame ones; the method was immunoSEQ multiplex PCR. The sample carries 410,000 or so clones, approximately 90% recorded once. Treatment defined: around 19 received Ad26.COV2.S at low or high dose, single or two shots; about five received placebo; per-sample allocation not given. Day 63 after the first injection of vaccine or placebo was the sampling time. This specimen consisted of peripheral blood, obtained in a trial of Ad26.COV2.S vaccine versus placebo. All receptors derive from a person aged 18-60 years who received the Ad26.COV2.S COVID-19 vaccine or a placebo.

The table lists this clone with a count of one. The CDR3 reads CASSVGGAGGELFF. In nucleotides, the CDR3 is TGTGCCAGCAGCGTAGGGGGCGCGGGCGGGGAGCTGTTTTTT. The genes are TRBV9 and TRBJ2-2, with D tentatively TRBD1 or TRBD2 (5 bases each). The CDR3 is made up of 14 amino acids. Germline-derived CDR1 and CDR2 are SGDLS and YYNGEE. V was shortened by 0 bases and J by 7 bases, with 10 bases between the two germline ends.

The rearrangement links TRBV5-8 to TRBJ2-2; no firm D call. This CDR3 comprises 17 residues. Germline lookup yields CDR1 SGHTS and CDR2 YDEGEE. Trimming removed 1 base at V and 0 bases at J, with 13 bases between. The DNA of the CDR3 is TGTGCCAGCAGCTTGATATTAGTCAGCGCGAACACCGGGGAGCTGTTTTTT. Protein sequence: CASSLILVSANTGELFF.

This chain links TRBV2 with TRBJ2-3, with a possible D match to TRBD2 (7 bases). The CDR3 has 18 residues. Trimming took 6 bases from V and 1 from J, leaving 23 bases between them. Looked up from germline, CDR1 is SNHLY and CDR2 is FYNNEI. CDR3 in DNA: TGTGCCAGCAGGTTAAAAGGGGGGGGCCGGTTCGGCACAGATACGCAGTATTTT. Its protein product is CASRLKGGGRFGTDTQYF.

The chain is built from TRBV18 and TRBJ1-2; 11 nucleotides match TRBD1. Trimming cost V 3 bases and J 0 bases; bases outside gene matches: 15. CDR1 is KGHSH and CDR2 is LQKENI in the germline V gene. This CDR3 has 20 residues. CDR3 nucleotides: TGTGCCAGCTCACCTCAAGTCCCGGGACAGGGGGACCCATCTAACTATGGCTACACCTTC. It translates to CASSPQVPGQGDPSNYGYTF.

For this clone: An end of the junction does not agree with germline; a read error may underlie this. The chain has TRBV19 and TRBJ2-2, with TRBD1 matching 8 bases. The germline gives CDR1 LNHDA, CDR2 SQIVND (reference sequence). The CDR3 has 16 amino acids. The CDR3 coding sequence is TGTGCCAGTATACCGAAAAGGACAGGGAACGCCGGGGAGCTGTTTTTT. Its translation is CASIPKRTGNAGELFF.

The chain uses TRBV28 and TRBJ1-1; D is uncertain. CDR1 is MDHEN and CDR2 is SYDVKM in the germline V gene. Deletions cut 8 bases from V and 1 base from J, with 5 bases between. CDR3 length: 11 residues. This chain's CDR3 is CASHGNTEAFF. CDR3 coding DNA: TGTGCCAGCCACGGGAACACTGAAGCTTTCTTT.

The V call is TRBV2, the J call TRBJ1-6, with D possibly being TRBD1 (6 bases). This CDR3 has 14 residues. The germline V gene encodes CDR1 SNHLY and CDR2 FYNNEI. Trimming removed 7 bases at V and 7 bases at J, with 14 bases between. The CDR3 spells CASKWGPENSPLHF. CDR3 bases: TGTGCCAGCAAGTGGGGGCCGGAGAATTCACCCCTCCACTTT. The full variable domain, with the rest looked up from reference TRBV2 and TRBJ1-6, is EPEVTQTPSHQVTQMGQEVILRCVPISNHLYFYWYRQILGQKVEFLVSFYNNEISEKSEIFDDQFSVERPDGSNFTLKIRSTKLEDSAMYFCASKWGPENSPLHFGNGTRLTVT.

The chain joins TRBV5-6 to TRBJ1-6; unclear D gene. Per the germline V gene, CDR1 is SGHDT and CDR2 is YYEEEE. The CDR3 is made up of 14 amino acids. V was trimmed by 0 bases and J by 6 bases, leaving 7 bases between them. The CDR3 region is CASSLGQPNSPLHF. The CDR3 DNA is TGTGCCAGCAGCTTGGGTCAGCCTAATTCACCCCTCCACTTT.

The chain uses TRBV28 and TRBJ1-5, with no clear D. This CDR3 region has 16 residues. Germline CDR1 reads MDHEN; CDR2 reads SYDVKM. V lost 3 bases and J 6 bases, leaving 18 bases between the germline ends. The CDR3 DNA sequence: TGTGCCAGCAGTTTCCTACTAAGTTCTCATCGTCAGCCCCAGCATTTT. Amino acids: CASSFLLSSHRQPQHF.

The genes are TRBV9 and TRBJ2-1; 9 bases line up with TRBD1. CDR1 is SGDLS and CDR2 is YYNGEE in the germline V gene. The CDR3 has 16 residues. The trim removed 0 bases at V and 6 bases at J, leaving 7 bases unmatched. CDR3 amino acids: CASSVVGTGNRNEQFF. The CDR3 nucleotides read TGTGCCAGCAGCGTAGTTGGGACAGGGAACCGCAATGAGCAGTTCTTC. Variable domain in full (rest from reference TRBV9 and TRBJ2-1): DSGVTQTPKHLITATGQRVTLRCSPRSGDLSVYWYQQSLDQGLQFLIQYYNGEERAKGNILERFSAQQFPDLHSELNLSSLELGDSALYFCASSVVGTGNRNEQFFGPGTRLTVL.

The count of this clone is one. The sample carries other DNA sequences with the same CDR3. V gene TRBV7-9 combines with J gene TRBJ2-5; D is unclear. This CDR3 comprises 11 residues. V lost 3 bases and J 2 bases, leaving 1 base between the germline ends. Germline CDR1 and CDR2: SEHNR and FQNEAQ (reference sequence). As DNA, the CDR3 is TGTGCCAGCAGCTTTCAAGAGACCCAGTACTTC. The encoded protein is CASSFQETQYF. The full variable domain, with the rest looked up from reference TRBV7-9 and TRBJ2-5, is DTGVSQNPRHKITKRGQNVTFRCDPISEHNRLYWYRQTLGQGPEFLTYFQNEAQLEKSRLLSDRFSAERPKGSFSTLEIQRTEQGDSAMYLCASSFQETQYFGPGTRLLVL.